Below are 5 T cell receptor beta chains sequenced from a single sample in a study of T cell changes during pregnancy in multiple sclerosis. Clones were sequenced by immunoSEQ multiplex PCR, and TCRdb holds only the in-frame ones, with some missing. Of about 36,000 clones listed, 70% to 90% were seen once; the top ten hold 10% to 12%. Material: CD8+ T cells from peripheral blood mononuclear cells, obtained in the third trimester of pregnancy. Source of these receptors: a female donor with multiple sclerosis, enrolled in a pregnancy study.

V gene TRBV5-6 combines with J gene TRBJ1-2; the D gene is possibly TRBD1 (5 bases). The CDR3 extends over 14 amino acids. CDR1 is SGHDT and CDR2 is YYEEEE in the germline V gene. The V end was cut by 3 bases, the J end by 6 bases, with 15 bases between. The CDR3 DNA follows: TGTGCCAGCAGCTCCGACGAAGGGGTGCATGGCTACACCTTC. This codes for CASSSDEGVHGYTF.

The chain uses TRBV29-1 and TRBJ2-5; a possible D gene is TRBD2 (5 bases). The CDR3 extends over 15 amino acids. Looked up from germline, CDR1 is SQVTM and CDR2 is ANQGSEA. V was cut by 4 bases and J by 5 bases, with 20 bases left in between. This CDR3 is CSVGGSTERWETQYF. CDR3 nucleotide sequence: TGCAGCGTTGGAGGGTCGACGGAAAGATGGGAGACCCAGTACTTC.

The CDR3 DNA follows: TGCAGCGTTGAAGTCGGACAGCAGAACACTGAAGCTTTCTTT. Translating gives CSVEVGQQNTEAFF. The chain employs TRBV29-1 and TRBJ1-1; tentative D call: TRBD1 (6 bases). The CDR3 has 14 amino acids. The germline gives CDR1 SQVTM, CDR2 ANQGSEA. With 1 base removed from V and 1 base from J, the gap between germline ends came to 10 bases.

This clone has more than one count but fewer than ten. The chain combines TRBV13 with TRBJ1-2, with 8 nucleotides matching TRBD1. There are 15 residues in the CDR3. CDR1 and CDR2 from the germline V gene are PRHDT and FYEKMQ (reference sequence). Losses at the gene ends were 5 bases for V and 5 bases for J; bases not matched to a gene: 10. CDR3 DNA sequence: TGTGCCAGCAGCGATGGACAGGGAGGATTGTATGGCTACACCTTC. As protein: CASSDGQGGLYGYTF.

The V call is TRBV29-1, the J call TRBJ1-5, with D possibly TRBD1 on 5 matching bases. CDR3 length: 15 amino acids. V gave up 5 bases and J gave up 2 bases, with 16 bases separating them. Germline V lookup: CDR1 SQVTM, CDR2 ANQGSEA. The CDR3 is CSVRMPGGGNQPQHF. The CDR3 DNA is TGCAGCGTTAGAATGCCCGGGGGTGGCAATCAGCCCCAGCATTTT.